This T cell receptor (beta chain) appears in the sequencing data of a study of beta chain features in type 1 diabetes listed by TCRdb under 2018. The study in broad terms: Mean age, gender distribution, total cell number and subset yield did not differ between patients and healthy donors. Across all samples, fewer than 130 million sorted cells were examined, and cell number per subset correlated strongly with RNA yield. The study compared TCRB repertoires of sorted circulating CD4+ T cell subsets between recently diagnosed type 1 diabetes patients and matched healthy donors. Regulatory and stem cell-like memory subsets were isolated from only 8 patients and roughly eight healthy donors, whereas naive and central memory subsets came from all 28 donors.

The entire amount of isolated RNA was reverse transcribed using the High Capacity cDNA Reverse Transcription Kit, so the sequenced TCRB transcripts were expressed ones. Deep immunoSEQ sequencing was performed on naive, central memory and regulatory T cell samples, with an average of roughly 4 million total reads per sample. Sorted cells were lysed in RLT buffer and RNA was extracted with DNase-treated RNeasy Micro or Mini kits, depending on cell number. Each cell subset was processed on its own to prevent cross-contamination, while patient and healthy donor samples were processed together. Using the immunoSEQ multiplex PCR, TCRB sequences were amplified from cDNA into 87-bp fragments spanning the CDR3 region. Amplicons were sequenced on the Illumina HiSeq platform. As for the original processing: PCR bias was corrected computationally using synthetic template baselines, and reads within Hamming distance 2 were collapsed, with unmergeable singletons discarded. By aligning reads against IMGT, V, D and J genes, CDR3 length, and insertions or deletions at six rearrangement sites were assigned. Clonotype counts were normalized to sorted cell number within each subset before computing true diversity and Gini coefficients with the tcR R package. The overlap coefficient, calculated on TCRB nucleotide sequences, was used to measure repertoire sharing. Out-of-frame TCRB sequences from naive cells were analyzed as a proxy for the pre-selection repertoire. What TCRdb holds here is the immuneACCESS table cut down to in-frame rearrangements. Part of the clones is not present; checked against another copy, under half of the missing clones reflect an unresolved V gene, and the others are unexplained. V and J calls and clone size come straight from that table; D and trimming were deduced from the DNA. The sample table shows hundreds of thousands of clones, and about an eighth are seen once. In total, the top ten clones hold less than 0.04% of the sample.

Study-wide findings and limitations: Type 1 diabetes patients showed a moderate but significant shortening of TCRB CDR3 length in all four CD4+ subsets. Patients with type 1 diabetes made fewer insertions and deleted more nucleotides at VDJ recombination sites, implying thymic rearrangement abnormalities. Because the HLA sub-analyses included only small numbers of individuals, any influence of HLA type on TCRB rearrangement was left unresolved. Because cDNA was sequenced instead of genomic DNA, highly expressing activated cells could be over-represented, though the groups showed no difference in activation or CD3 levels. Shorter templates might be favored by PCR, yet because patient and control samples were amplified and corrected together, any such skew would affect both groups equally. Naive, central memory and regulatory TCRB repertoires appeared to be more similar among patients than among healthy donors.

The CDR3 runs 14 amino acids, cysteine and phenylalanine included. Solely the CDR3 DNA is kept, with 42 bases framed from the first base. The germline ends are 14 bases apart after V is trimmed by 8 bases and J by 3 bases. Based on the germline V gene, the CDR1 and CDR2 sequences are SGHTA and FQGNSA. Each donor gave one peripheral blood draw, averaging roughly 120 mL, which was collected into heparinised tubes. Naive, central memory, regulatory and stem cell-like memory CD4+ T cells were sorted on a BD FACSAria II using a panel including CD45RO, CCR7, CD25, CD127, CD95 and CD27. Every sorted population had a purity above 98%. PBMCs were isolated immediately by Lymphoprep density gradient centrifugation and stained directly without culture. So that batch effects would be minimized, each experiment stained and sorted samples in pairs, pairing one healthy donor with one patient. About this clone itself: Its antigen specificity is not known. Per-nucleotide qualities are absent, and no much larger clonotype sits a single base away.

Sequencing was carried out using naive CD4+ T cells from blood. This specimen's cell subset or site label, per the study, means: true naive CD4+ T cells. This TCR was sampled from a man aged 18-30 years with type 1 diabetes. The chain uses TRBV7-2 and TRBJ2-1; a weak D assignment points to TRBD2 (5 bases agree). For the CDR3, the sequence is CASRADGHYNEQFF. The bases read TGTGCCAGCCGAGCGGACGGTCACTACAATGAGCAGTTCTTC.